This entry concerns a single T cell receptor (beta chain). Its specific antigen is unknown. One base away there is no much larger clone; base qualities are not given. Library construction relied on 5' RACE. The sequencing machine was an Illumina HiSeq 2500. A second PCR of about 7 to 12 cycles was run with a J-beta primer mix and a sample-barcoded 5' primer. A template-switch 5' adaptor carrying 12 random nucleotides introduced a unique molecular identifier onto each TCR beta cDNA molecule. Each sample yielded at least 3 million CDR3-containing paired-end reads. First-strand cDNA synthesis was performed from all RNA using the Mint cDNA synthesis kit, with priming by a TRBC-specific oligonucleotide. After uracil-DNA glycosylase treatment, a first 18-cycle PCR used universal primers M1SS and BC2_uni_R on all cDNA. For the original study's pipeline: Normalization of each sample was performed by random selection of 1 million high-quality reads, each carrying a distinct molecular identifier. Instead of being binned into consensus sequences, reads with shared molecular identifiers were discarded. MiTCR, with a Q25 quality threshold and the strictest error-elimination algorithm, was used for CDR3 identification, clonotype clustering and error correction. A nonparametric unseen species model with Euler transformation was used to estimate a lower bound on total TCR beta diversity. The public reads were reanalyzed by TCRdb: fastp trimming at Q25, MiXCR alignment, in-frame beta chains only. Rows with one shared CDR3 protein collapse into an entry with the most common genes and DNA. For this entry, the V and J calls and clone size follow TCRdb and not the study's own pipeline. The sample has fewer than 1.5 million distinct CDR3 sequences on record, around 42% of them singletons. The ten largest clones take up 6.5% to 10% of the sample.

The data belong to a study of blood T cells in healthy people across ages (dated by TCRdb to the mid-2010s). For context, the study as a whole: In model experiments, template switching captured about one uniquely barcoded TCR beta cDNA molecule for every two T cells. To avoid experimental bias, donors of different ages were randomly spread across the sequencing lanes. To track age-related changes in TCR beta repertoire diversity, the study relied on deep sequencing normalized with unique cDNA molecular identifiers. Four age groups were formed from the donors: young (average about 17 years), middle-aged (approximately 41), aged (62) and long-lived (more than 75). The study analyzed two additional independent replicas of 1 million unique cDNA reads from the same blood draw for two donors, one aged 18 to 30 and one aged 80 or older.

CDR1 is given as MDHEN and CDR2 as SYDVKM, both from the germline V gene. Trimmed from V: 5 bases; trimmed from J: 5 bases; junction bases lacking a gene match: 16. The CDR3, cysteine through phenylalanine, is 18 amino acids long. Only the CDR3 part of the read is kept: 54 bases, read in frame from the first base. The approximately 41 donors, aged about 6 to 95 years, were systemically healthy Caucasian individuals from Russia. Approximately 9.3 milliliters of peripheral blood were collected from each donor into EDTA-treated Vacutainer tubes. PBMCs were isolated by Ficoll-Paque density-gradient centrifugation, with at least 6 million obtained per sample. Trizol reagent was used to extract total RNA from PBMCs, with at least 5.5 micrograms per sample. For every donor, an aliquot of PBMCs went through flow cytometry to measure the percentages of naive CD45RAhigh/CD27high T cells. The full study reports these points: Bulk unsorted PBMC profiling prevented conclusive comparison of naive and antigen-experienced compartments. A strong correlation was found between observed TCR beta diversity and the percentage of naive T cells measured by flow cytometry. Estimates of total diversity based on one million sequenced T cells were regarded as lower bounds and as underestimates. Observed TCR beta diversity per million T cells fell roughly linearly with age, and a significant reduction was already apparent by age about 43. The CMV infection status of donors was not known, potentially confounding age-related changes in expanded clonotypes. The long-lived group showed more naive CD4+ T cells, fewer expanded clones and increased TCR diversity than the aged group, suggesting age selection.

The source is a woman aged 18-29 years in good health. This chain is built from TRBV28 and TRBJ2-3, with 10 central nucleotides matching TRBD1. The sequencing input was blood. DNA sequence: TGTGCCAGCAGTCCAGTCAGTACCGGGACAGGGGAGAAAGATACGCAGTATTTT. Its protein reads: CASSPVSTGTGEKDTQYF.